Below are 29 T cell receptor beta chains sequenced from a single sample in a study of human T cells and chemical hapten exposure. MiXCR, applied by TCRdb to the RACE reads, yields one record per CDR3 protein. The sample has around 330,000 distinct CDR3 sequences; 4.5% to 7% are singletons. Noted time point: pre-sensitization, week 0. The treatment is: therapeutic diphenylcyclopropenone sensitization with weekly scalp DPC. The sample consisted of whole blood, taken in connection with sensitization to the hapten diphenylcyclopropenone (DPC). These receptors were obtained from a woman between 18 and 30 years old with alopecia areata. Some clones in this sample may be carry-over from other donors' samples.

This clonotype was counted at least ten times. CDR3: CASSLAGGRGTEAFF. CDR3 nucleotides: TGTGCCAGCAGCTTAGCTGGCGGGAGGGGGACTGAAGCTTTCTTT. The chain is built from TRBV11-3 and TRBJ1-1; a possible D gene is TRBD1 (6 bases). The CDR3 is 15 residues long. CDR1 and CDR2 from the germline V gene are SGHNT and YENEEA. The V end was cut by 1 base, the J end by 5 bases, with 14 bases between.

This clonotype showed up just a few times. The CDR3 DNA sequence: TGTGCCAGCAGTGAGCTCCCGACAGGGAACAATGAGCAGTTCTTC. Protein product: CASSELPTGNNEQFF. The J gene is TRBJ2-1, the V gene TRBV6-1; 7 bases are shared with TRBD1. This CDR3 comprises 15 residues. Germline CDR1 MNHNS, CDR2 SASEGT. The V gene end was trimmed by 3 bases and the J gene end by 5 bases; junction bases not matched to a gene: 7.

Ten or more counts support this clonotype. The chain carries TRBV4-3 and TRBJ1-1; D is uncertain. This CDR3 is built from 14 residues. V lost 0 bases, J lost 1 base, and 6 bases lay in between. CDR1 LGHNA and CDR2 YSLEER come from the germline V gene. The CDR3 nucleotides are TGCGCCAGCAGCCAAGATTCGAAGAACACTGAAGCTTTCTTT. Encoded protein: CASSQDSKNTEAFF.

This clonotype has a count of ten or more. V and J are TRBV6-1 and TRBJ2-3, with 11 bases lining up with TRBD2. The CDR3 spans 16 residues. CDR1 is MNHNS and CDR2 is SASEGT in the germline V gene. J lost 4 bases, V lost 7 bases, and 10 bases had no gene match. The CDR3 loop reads CASTLSGGASADTQYF. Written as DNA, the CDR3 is TGTGCCAGCACCCTTAGCGGGGGGGCCAGCGCAGATACGCAGTATTTT.

CDR3 in DNA: TGCAGTGCTAGAGATTCAGGTGGGGACTCAATCGAGCAGTACTTC. It is translated as CSARDSGGDSIEQYF. The chain uses TRBV20-1 and TRBJ2-7; possibly TRBD2 for D (6 bases). Germline V gene sequence: CDR1 DFQATT, CDR2 SNEGSKA (reference sequence). V was pared by 0 bases and J by 6 bases, with 18 bases between. This CDR3 contains 15 residues.

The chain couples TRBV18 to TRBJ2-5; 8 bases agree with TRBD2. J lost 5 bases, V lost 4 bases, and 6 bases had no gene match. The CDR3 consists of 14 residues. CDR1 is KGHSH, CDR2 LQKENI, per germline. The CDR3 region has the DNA TGTGCCAGCTCACGAAATCGGGAGGGGGAGACCCAGTACTTC. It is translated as CASSRNREGETQYF.

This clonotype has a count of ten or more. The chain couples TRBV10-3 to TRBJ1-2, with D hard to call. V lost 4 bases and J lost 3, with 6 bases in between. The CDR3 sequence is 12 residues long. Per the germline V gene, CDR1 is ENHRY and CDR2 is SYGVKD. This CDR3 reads CAISGQDYGYTF. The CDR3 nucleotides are TGTGCCATCAGTGGGCAGGACTATGGCTACACCTTC.

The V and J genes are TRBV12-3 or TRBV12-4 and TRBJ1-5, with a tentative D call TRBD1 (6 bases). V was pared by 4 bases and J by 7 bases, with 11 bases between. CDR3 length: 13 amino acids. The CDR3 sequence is CASSWGARQPQHF. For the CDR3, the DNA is TGTGCCAGCAGTTGGGGGGCCCGGCAGCCCCAGCATTTT.

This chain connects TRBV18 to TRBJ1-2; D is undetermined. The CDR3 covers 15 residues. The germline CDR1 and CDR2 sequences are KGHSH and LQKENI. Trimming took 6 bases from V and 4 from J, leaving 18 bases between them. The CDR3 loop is CASSQPFGRPYGYTF. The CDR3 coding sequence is TGTGCCAGCTCCCAGCCATTCGGCCGCCCCTATGGCTACACCTTC.

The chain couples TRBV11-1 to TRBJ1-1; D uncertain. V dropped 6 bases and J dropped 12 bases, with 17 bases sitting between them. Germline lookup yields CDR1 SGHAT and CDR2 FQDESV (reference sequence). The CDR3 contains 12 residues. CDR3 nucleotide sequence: TGTGCCAGCAGGGCTAACGGGGTCGGAACTTTCTTT. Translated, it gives CASRANGVGTFF. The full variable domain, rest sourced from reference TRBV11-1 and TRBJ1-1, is EAEVAQSPRYKITEKSQAVAFWCDPISGHATLYWYRQILGQGPELLVQFQDESVVDDSQLPKDRFSAERLKGVDSTLKIQPAELGDSAMYLCASRANGVGTFFGQGTRLTVV.

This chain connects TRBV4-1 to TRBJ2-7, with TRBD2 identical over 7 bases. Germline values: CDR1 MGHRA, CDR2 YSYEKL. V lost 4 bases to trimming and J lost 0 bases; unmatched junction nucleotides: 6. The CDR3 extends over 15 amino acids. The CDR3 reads CASSPQRGNSYEQYF. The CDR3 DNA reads TGCGCCAGCAGCCCCCAGCGGGGAAACTCCTACGAGCAGTACTTC.

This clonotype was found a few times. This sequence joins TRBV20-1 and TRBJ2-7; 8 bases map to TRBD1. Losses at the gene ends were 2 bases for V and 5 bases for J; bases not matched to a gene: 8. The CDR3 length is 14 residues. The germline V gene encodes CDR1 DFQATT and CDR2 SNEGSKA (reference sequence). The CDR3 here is CSARKDREMDEQYF. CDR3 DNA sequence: TGCAGTGCTAGAAAGGACAGGGAGATGGACGAGCAGTACTTC.

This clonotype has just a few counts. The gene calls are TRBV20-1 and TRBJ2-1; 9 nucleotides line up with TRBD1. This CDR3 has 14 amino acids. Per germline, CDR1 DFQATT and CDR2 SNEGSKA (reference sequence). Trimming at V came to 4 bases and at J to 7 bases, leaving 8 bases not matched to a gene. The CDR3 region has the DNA TGCAGTGCTATAGACAGGGGGATTTATAATGAGCAGTTCTTC. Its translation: CSAIDRGIYNEQFF.

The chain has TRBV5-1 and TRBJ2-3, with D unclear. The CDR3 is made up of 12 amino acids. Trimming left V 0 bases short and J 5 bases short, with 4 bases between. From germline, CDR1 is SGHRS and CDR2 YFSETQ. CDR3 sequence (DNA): TGCGCCAGCAGCTTGGCCAAAGATACGCAGTATTTT. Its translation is CASSLAKDTQYF.

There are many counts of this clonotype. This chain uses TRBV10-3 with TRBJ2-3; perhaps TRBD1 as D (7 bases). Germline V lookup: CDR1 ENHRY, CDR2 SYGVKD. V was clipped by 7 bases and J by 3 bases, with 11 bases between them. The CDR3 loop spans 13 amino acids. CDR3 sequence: CAIKGAGTDTQYF. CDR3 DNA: TGTGCCATCAAGGGGGCGGGGACAGATACGCAGTATTTT.

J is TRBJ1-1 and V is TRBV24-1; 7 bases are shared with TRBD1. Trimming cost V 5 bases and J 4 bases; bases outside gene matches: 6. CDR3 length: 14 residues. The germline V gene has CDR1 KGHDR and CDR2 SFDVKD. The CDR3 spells CATSGGQAATEAFF. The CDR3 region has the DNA TGTGCCACCAGTGGAGGACAGGCGGCCACTGAAGCTTTCTTT.

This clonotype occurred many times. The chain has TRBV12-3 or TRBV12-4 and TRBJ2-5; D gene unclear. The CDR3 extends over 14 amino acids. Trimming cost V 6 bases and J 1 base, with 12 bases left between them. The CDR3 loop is CASSPFDPQETQYF. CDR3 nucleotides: TGTGCCAGCAGCCCCTTCGACCCCCAAGAGACCCAGTACTTC.

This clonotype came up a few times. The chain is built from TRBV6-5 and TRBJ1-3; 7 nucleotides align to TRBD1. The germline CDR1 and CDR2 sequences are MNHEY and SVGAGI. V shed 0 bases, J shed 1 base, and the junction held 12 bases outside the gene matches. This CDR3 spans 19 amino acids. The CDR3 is CASSYSQIGTVPSGNTIYF. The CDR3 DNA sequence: TGTGCCAGCAGTTACTCGCAAATTGGGACAGTCCCTTCTGGAAACACCATATATTTT.

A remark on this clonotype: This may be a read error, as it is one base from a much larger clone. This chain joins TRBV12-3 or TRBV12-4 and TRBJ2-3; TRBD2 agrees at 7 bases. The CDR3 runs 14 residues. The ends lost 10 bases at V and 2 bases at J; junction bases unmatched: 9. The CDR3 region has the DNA TGTGCCATCGGTCCTAGCGGCCCCACAGATACGCAGTATTTT. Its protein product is CAIGPSGPTDTQYF.

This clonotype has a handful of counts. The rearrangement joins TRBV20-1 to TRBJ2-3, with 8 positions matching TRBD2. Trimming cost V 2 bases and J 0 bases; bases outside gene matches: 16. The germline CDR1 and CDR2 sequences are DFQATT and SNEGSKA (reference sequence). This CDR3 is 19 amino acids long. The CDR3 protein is CSARRPAGAVKSSTDTQYF. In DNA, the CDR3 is TGCAGTGCTAGACGCCCAGCGGGGGCCGTGAAATCTAGCACAGATACGCAGTATTTT.

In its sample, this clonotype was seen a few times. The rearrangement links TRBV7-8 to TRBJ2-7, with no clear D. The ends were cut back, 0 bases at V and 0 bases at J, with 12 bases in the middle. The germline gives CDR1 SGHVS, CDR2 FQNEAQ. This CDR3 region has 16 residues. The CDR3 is CASSLAASLSSYEQYF. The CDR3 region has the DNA TGTGCCAGCAGCTTAGCGGCCAGCTTGAGCTCCTACGAGCAGTACTTC.

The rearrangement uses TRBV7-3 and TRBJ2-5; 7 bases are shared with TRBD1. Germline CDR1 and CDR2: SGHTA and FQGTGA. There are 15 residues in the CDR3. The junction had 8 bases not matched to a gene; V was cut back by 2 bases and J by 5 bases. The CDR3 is CASSLYGDRLETQYF. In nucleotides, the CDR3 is TGTGCCAGCAGCTTATATGGGGACAGATTGGAGACCCAGTACTTC.

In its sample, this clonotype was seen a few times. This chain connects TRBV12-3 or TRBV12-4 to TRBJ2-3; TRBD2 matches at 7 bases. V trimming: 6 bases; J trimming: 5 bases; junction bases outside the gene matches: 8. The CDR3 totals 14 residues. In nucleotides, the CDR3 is TGTGCCAGCAGGTCGGGGTTAGCGGGAGATACGCAGTATTTT. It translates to CASRSGLAGDTQYF.

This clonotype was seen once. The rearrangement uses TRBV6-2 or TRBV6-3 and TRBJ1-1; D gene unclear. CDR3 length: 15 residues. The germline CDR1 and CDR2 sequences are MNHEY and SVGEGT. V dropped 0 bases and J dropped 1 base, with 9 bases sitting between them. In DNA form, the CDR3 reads TGTGCCAGCAGTTACTCAAGTCAAACGAACACTGAAGCTTTCTTT. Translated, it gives CASSYSSQTNTEAFF.

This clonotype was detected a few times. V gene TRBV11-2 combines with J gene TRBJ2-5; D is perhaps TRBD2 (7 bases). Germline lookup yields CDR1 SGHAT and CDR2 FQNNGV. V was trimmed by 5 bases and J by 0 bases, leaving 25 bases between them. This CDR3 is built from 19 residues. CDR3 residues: CASSPRRDERGQYQETQYF. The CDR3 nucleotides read TGTGCCAGCAGCCCGCGCAGGGATGAGCGGGGACAATACCAAGAGACCCAGTACTTC.

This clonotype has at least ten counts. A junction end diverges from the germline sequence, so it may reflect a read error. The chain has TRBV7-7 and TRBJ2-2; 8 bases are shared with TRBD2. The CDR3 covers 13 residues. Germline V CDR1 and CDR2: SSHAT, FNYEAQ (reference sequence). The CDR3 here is CASRPGGTGELFF. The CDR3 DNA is TGTGCTAGCAGGCCGGGGGGGACCGGGGAGCTGTTTTTT.

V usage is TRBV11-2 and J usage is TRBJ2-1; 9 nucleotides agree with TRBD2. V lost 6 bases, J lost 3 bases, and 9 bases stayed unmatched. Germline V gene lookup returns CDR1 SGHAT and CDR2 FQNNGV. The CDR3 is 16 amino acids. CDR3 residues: CASSSIAGAIYNEQFF. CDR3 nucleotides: TGTGCCAGCAGTTCGATAGCGGGGGCAATCTACAATGAGCAGTTCTTC.

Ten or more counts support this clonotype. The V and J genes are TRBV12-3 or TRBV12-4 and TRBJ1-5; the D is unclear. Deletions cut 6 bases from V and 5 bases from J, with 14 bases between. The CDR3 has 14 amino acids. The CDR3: CASRPQAGHQPQHF. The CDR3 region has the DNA TGTGCCAGCAGACCCCAGGCGGGTCATCAGCCCCAGCATTTT.

Here the CDR3 DNA reads TGTGCCAGCAGCAACAGGGTCGGAGCTTTCTTT. Its protein is CASSNRVGAFF. The chain employs TRBV7-2 and TRBJ1-1; possible D gene TRBD1, 6 bases. V lost 5 bases and J 10 bases, leaving 11 bases between the germline ends. Germline-derived CDR1 and CDR2 are SGHTA and FQGNSA. The CDR3 spans 11 residues.